One and the same sample provided the 5 T cell receptor beta chains below, sequenced in a study of radiotherapy plus CTLA-4 blockade in lung cancer. Produced via immunoSEQ multiplex PCR; TCRdb's table is partial and in-frame only. The sample includes about 72,000 clones, around 86% of them seen just once. The specimen comprised peripheral blood, sampled from a patient treated with radiotherapy plus ipilimumab. The receptors stem from a human donor with non-small cell lung cancer who had a partial response to radiotherapy plus ipilimumab.

The V gene is TRBV29-1, the J gene TRBJ1-5; no clear D. V was shortened by 4 bases and J by 3 bases, with 10 bases between the two germline ends. The CDR3 has 13 amino acids. The V gene's germline CDR1 is SQVTM and CDR2 ANQGSEA. CDR3 amino acids: CSVADTLNQPQHF. CDR3 nucleotide sequence: TGCAGCGTTGCCGACACCCTCAATCAGCCCCAGCATTTT.

The rearrangement joins TRBV6-5 to TRBJ2-2; TRBD1 agrees at 11 bases. V dropped 4 bases and J dropped 7; count of bases not matched to a gene: 8. Germline V CDR1 and CDR2: MNHEY, SVGAGI. The CDR3 has 16 amino acids. The CDR3 bases are TGTGCCAGCAGTTTCGGACAGGGGGCGGGGAGCGGGGAGCTGTTTTTT. Protein product: CASSFGQGAGSGELFF.

The chain joins TRBV2 to TRBJ1-4; the D gene is possibly TRBD1 (5 bases). Germline-derived CDR1 and CDR2 are SNHLY and FYNNEI. Trimming took 5 bases from V and 8 from J, leaving 15 bases between them. The CDR3 runs 14 residues. The CDR3 here is CASSSRGVWEKLFF. The CDR3 DNA is TGTGCCAGCAGTTCTCGGGGGGTGTGGGAAAAACTGTTTTTT. Full variable domain (missing parts from reference TRBV2 and TRBJ1-4): EPEVTQTPSHQVTQMGQEVILRCVPISNHLYFYWYRQILGQKVEFLVSFYNNEISEKSEIFDDQFSVERPDGSNFTLKIRSTKLEDSAMYFCASSSRGVWEKLFFGSGTQLSVL.

The CDR3 loop reads CASSFSEGLVGYTF. CDR3 bases: TGTGCCAGCAGTTTTAGTGAGGGTTTAGTTGGCTACACCTTC. The chain combines TRBV28 with TRBJ1-2, with no clear D. Between the trimmed V and J ends, which lost 3 bases and 7 bases, there was a span of 15 bases. The CDR3 is 14 amino acids. Germline V gene data show CDR1 as MDHEN and CDR2 as SYDVKM.

The chain joins TRBV28 to TRBJ2-3; 7 bases agree with TRBD2. The J segment lost 3 bases and the V segment lost 10 bases, leaving 10 bases of the junction unmatched. Germline V lookup: CDR1 MDHEN, CDR2 SYDVKM. The CDR3 is made up of 14 amino acids. The CDR3 bases are TGTGCCATCCAGAGGGCGGGAGTAACAGATACGCAGTATTTT. Amino acids: CAIQRAGVTDTQYF.